These 23 T cell receptor beta chains were sequenced from one sample in a study of blood T cell repertoires in COVID-19 (dated by TCRdb to the early 2020s). Libraries were prepared through the immunoSEQ multiplex PCR assay. TCRdb mirrors the immuneACCESS table, restricted to in-frame sequences. Some clones are absent from its copies; in checked studies, under half trace to an unresolved V gene, and the reason for the others is unknown. The sample table lists around 140,000 clones, approximately 86% of them with a count of one. In total, the top ten clones hold around 8.4% of the sample. What was sequenced was peripheral blood. The receptor source for this set is a woman aged 60-75 years with acute or convalescent COVID-19.

The chain uses TRBV7-9 and TRBJ1-3, with TRBD1 identical over 7 bases. With 2 bases clipped from V and 4 bases from J, the junction kept 2 bases outside the gene matches. Germline V lookup: CDR1 SEHNR, CDR2 FQNEAQ (reference sequence). There are 14 residues in the CDR3. The CDR3 DNA reads TGTGCCAGCAGCTTAAACAGGGGAGGAAACACCATATATTTT. It codes for CASSLNRGGNTIYF.

This clone has a single count. In DNA form, the CDR3 reads TGTGCCAGCAGACATGGAGGGTCCACAGATACGCAGTATTTT. Its translation is CASRHGGSTDTQYF. The chain employs TRBV6-6 and TRBJ2-3; a weak D match, TRBD2 (6 bases). Trimming removed 6 bases from V and 2 bases from J, with 12 bases in between. The V gene's germline CDR1 is MNHNY and CDR2 SVGAGI (reference sequence). CDR3 length: 14 residues.

This chain connects TRBV6-2 or TRBV6-3 to TRBJ2-1; 8 positions agree with TRBD1. The J segment lost 3 bases and the V segment lost 4 bases, leaving 11 bases of the junction unmatched. The CDR3 sequence is 17 residues long. Per the germline V gene, CDR1 is MNHEY and CDR2 is SVGEGT. The CDR3 nucleotides are TGTGCCAGCAGTTCGCGACGAGACAGGGGCAGCTACAATGAGCAGTTCTTC. It encodes CASSSRRDRGSYNEQFF.

The J gene is TRBJ2-5, the V gene TRBV9; TRBD2 aligns across 9 bases. The CDR3 is made up of 14 amino acids. Germline V gene sequence: CDR1 SGDLS, CDR2 YYNGEE. V lost 3 bases and J lost 4; bases outside the gene matches: 4. The CDR3 DNA reads TGTGCCAGCAGCGGGACTAGCGCTGGAGAGACCCAGTACTTC. Translating gives CASSGTSAGETQYF.

The rearrangement uses TRBV4-2 and TRBJ1-1; possibly TRBD1 for D (5 bases). Trimming took off 3 bases at V and 2 bases at J, with 13 bases between the two ends. Germline V gives CDR1 LGHNA, CDR2 YNFKEQ. The CDR3 consists of 15 residues. CDR3 in amino acids: CASSHLQGTNTEAFF. The CDR3 DNA sequence: TGTGCCAGCAGCCACCTGCAGGGCACTAACACTGAAGCTTTCTTT.

This rearrangement joins TRBV7-9 to TRBJ1-5; TRBD1 matches at 12 bases. V shed 3 bases and J 2 bases; nucleotides not matched to a gene: 11. The germline gives CDR1 SEHNR, CDR2 FQNEAQ (reference sequence). The CDR3 consists of 19 residues. The CDR3 bases are TGTGCCAGCAGCTTGAGAACGGGACAGGGGGCCGGCGGCAATCAGCCCCAGCATTTT. Protein product: CASSLRTGQGAGGNQPQHF.

J is TRBJ2-1 and V is TRBV5-1; TRBD2 aligns across 15 bases. Germline V gene sequence: CDR1 SGHRS, CDR2 YFSETQ. The J segment lost 8 bases and the V segment lost 4 bases, leaving 10 bases of the junction unmatched. This CDR3 region has 17 residues. The CDR3 coding sequence is TGCGCCAGCAGCGAAGGACTAGCGGGGGGGCAAGTCGATGAGCAGTTCTTC. Protein product: CASSEGLAGGQVDEQFF.

The rearrangement joins TRBV5-4 to TRBJ1-2, with 10 bases identical to TRBD1. Germline CDR1 reads SGHNT; CDR2 reads YYREEE (reference sequence). The CDR3 sequence is 15 residues long. J was trimmed by 7 bases and V by 6 bases; bases with no gene match: 12. The DNA of the CDR3 is TGTGCCAGCATCTCTGGTGGGACAGGGGCGGCTGGCTACACCTTC. Amino acids: CASISGGTGAAGYTF.

The chain joins TRBV5-1 to TRBJ1-6; D possibly corresponds to TRBD1 (6 bases). V lost 0 bases and J lost 7, with 8 bases in between. Germline CDR1 reads SGHRS; CDR2 reads YFSETQ. This CDR3 region has 14 residues. CDR3 sequence reads: CASSLEQGNSPLHF. Written as DNA, the CDR3 is TGCGCCAGCAGCTTGGAGCAGGGGAATTCACCCCTCCACTTT.

The chain employs TRBV28 and TRBJ2-5; D is possibly TRBD1 (5 bases). V was clipped by 6 bases and J by 2 bases, with 19 bases between them. CDR1 is MDHEN, CDR2 SYDVKM, per germline. There are 16 residues in the CDR3. For the CDR3, the DNA is TGTGCCAGCAGCCCTTTTCAGGGTCCGAGGCAAGAGACCCAGTACTTC. This codes for CASSPFQGPRQETQYF.

The rearrangement links TRBV5-1 to TRBJ2-5, with 7 bases that match TRBD2. V lost 3 bases to trimming and J lost 2 bases; unmatched junction nucleotides: 7. CDR1 and CDR2 (germline): SGHRS, YFSETQ. The CDR3 loop spans 15 amino acids. CDR3: CASSSMGGSQETQYF. CDR3 nucleotides: TGCGCCAGCAGCTCGATGGGGGGGTCTCAAGAGACCCAGTACTTC.

CDR3 coding DNA: TGCGCCAGCAGCTTGGATGGCGGGGGGCCCTACAATGAGCAGTTCTTC. Encoded protein: CASSLDGGGPYNEQFF. This chain joins TRBV5-1 and TRBJ2-1, with 8 nucleotides matching TRBD2. V trimming: 0 bases; J trimming: 2 bases; junction bases outside the gene matches: 4. Germline V gene sequence: CDR1 SGHRS, CDR2 YFSETQ. The CDR3 is made up of 16 amino acids.

The V and J genes are TRBV18 and TRBJ1-6; 7 positions agree with TRBD1. Losses at the gene ends were 2 bases for V and 4 bases for J; bases not matched to a gene: 5. Germline CDR1 is KGHSH and CDR2 is LQKENI. There are 16 residues in the CDR3. The CDR3 sequence is CASSPIEGQYNSPLHF. CDR3 DNA sequence: TGTGCCAGCTCACCAATTGAGGGACAGTATAATTCACCCCTCCACTTT. Combining the CDR3 with reference TRBV18 and TRBJ1-6 gives the whole variable domain NAGVMQNPRHLVRRRGQEARLRCSPMKGHSHVYWYRQLPEEGLKFMVYLQKENIIDESGMPKERFSAEFPKEGPSILRIQQVVRGDSAAYFCASSPIEGQYNSPLHFGNGTRLTVT.

This chain joins TRBV14 and TRBJ2-2; 7 nucleotides match TRBD2. Losses at the gene ends were 5 bases for V and 5 bases for J; bases not matched to a gene: 8. The CDR3 length is 15 residues. From germline, CDR1 is SGHDN and CDR2 FVKESK. The CDR3 protein is CASSILRGGTGELFF. Here the CDR3 DNA reads TGTGCCAGCAGCATTCTTCGCGGGGGAACCGGGGAGCTGTTTTTT.

This chain uses TRBV28 with TRBJ2-7; the match to TRBD1 covers 7 bases. The CDR3 totals 12 residues. V lost 5 bases to trimming and J lost 6 bases; unmatched junction nucleotides: 4. Germline V gene data show CDR1 as MDHEN and CDR2 as SYDVKM. The CDR3 sequence is CASSVNRGEQYF. The CDR3, as DNA: TGTGCCAGCAGTGTAAACAGGGGCGAGCAGTACTTC.

The J gene is TRBJ2-5, the V gene TRBV5-4; 9 nucleotides match TRBD2. Germline V CDR1 and CDR2: SGHNT, YYREEE (reference sequence). CDR3 length equals 15 residues. With V trimmed by 4 bases and J by 4 bases, 8 bases remained unmatched. The CDR3 bases are TGTGCCAGCAGCCGCAAGCGGGGGGAGGGAGAGACCCAGTACTTC. Translation: CASSRKRGEGETQYF.

The V gene is TRBV7-3, the J gene TRBJ1-2, with TRBD1 as a possible D gene (5 bases). Germline values: CDR1 SGHTA, CDR2 FQGTGA. The V and J ends lost 5 bases and 2 bases respectively, with 12 bases between them. The CDR3 covers 14 residues. The CDR3 here is CASSPSRGNYGYTF. As DNA, the CDR3 is TGTGCCAGCAGCCCATCTAGGGGAAACTATGGCTACACCTTC.

V is TRBV7-9 and J is TRBJ2-1; 12 nucleotides match TRBD2. This CDR3 has 17 amino acids. With V trimmed by 3 bases and J by 4 bases, 7 bases remained unmatched. In germline, CDR1 is SEHNR, CDR2 FQNEAQ (reference sequence). The CDR3 is CASSFTSGGTRYNEQFF. The CDR3 DNA follows: TGTGCCAGCAGCTTTACTAGCGGGGGGACCCGTTACAATGAGCAGTTCTTC. Filled out from reference TRBV7-9 and TRBJ2-1, the complete variable domain reads DTGVSQNPRHKITKRGQNVTFRCDPISEHNRLYWYRQTLGQGPEFLTYFQNEAQLEKSRLLSDRFSAERPKGSFSTLEIQRTEQGDSAMYLCASSFTSGGTRYNEQFFGPGTRLTVL.

The chain is built from TRBV5-1 and TRBJ2-3, with 11 positions matching TRBD1. The CDR3 totals 19 residues. The junction had 13 bases not matched to a gene; V was cut back by 2 bases and J by 2 bases. CDR1 is SGHRS and CDR2 is YFSETQ in the germline V gene. CDR3 sequence reads: CASSFLKGQGDGATDTQYF. Here the CDR3 DNA reads TGCGCCAGCAGCTTCCTAAAGGGACAGGGGGATGGGGCCACAGATACGCAGTATTTT. Variable domain in full (rest from reference TRBV5-1 and TRBJ2-3): KAGVTQTPRYLIKTRGQQVTLSCSPISGHRSVSWYQQTPGQGLQFLFEYFSETQRNKGNFPGRFSGRQFSNSRSEMNVSTLELGDSALYLCASSFLKGQGDGATDTQYFGPGTRLTVL.

The chain links TRBV5-6 to TRBJ2-1; D is possibly TRBD2 (6 bases). The CDR3 spans 17 residues. The V end lost 0 bases, the J end lost 0 bases, and 13 bases lay between the germline ends. The germline gives CDR1 SGHDT, CDR2 YYEEEE. The CDR3 DNA reads as TGTGCCAGCAGCTTGGCGGACCGGGGGAGCTCCTACAATGAGCAGTTCTTC. Amino acid sequence: CASSLADRGSSYNEQFF.

This chain links TRBV9 with TRBJ2-2, with 8 positions matching TRBD1. The CDR3 covers 15 residues. Trimming at V came to 2 bases and at J to 4 bases, leaving 4 bases not matched to a gene. Germline CDR1 SGDLS, CDR2 YYNGEE. The CDR3 loop reads CASSVYRGSTGELFF. CDR3 DNA: TGTGCCAGCAGCGTTTACAGGGGGAGCACCGGGGAGCTGTTTTTT.

This clone was counted only a few times. This sequence joins TRBV19 and TRBJ1-5, with D hard to call. This CDR3 region has 13 residues. Germline values: CDR1 LNHDA, CDR2 SQIVND (reference sequence). Trimming pared 7 bases from V and 0 bases from J, leaving 7 bases between. The CDR3: CASTDFSNQPQHF. The DNA for the CDR3 is TGTGCCAGTACGGACTTTAGCAATCAGCCCCAGCATTTT.

The V gene is TRBV21-1, the J gene TRBJ2-1; whether TRBD2, the table's D call, matches the DNA was not checked. TRBV21-1 is tagged as a pseudogene. This CDR3 region has 22 residues. CDR3 protein: CASSNSGTSLYSVDPIYNEQFF. CDR3 DNA: TGTGCCAGCAGCAATTCCGGGACTAGCTTATATAGCGTTGACCCAATTTACAATGAGCAGTTCTTC.